This T cell receptor beta chain was retrieved from a study of T cell responses to AZD1222 COVID-19 vaccine. General study points: The donor cohort was predominantly white British with a female majority, and clonal diversity may have been underestimated. Spike-specific TCR breadth and depth grew following two AZD1222 doses. Per reports, nearly half of all spike-specific TCRs target regions that are unmutated in variants.

Remarks on this clone: Its antigen is unknown.

Second doses that came at about 4 or about 12 weeks were put together. Trimming left V 2 bases short and J 5 bases short, with 13 bases between. This CDR3 contains 14 residues. In germline, CDR1 is SGHRS, CDR2 YFSETQ. Profiling relied on immunoSEQ multiplex PCR, and the TCRdb table lists in-frame clones only, not all of them. The sample yields just over 90,000 clones, approximately 90% seen once. The chain combines TRBV5-1 with TRBJ2-5; D might be TRBD1 or TRBD2, each matching 5 bases. The sequence was obtained from an adult who received the AZD1222 COVID-19 vaccine. Sequences were derived from peripheral blood, sampled 28 days after the second AZD1222 dose. CDR3 region: CASSFGGAEETQYF. The DNA of the CDR3 is TGCGCCAGCAGCTTTGGGGGTGCTGAGGAGACCCAGTACTTC.